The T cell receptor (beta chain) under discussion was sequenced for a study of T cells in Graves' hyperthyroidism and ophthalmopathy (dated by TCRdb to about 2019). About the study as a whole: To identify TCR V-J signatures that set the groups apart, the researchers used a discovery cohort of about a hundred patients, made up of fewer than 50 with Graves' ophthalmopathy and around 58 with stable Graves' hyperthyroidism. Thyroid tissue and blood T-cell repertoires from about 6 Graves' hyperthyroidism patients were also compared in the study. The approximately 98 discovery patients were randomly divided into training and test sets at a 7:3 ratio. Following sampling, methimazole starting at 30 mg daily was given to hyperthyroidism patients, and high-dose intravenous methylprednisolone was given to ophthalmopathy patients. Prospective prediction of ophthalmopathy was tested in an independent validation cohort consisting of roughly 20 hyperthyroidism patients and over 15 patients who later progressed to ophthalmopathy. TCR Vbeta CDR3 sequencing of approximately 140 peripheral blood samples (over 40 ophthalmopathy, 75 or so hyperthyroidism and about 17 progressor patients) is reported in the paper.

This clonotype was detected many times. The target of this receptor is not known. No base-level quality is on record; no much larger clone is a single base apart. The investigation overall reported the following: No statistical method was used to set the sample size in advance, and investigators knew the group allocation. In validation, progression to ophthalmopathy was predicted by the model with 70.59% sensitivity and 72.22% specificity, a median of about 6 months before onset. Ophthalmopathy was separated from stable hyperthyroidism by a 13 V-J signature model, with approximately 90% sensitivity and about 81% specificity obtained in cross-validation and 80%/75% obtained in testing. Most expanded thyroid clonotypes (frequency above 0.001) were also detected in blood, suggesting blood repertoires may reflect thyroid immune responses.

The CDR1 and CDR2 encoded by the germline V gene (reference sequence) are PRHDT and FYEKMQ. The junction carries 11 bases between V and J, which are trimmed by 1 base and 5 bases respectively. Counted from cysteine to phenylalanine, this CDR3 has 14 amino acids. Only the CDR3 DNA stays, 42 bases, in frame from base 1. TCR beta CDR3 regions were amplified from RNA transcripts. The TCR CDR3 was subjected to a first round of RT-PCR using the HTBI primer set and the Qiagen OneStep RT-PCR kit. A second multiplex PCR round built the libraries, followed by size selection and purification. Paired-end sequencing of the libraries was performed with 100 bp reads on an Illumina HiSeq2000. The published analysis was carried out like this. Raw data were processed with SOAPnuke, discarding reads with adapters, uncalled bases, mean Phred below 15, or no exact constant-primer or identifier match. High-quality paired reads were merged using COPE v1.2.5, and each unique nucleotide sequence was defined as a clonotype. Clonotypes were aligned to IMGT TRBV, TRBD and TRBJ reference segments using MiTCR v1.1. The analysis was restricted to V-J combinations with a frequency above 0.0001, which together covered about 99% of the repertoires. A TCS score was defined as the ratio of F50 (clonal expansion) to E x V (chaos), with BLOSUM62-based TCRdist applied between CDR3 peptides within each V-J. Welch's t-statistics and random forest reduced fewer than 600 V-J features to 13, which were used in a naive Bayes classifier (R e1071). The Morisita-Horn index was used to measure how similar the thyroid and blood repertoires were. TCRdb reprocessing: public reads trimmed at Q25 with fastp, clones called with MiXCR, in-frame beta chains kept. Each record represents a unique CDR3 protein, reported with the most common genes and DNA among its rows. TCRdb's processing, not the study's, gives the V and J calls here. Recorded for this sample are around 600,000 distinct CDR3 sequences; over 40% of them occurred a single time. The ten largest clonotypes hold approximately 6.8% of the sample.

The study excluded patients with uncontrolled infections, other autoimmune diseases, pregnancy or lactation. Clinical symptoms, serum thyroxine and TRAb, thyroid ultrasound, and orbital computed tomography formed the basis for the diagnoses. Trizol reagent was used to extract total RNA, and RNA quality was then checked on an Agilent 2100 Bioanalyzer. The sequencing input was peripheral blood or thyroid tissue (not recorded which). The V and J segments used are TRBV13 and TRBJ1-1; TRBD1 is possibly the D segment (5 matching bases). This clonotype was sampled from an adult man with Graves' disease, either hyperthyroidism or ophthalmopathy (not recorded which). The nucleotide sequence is TGTGCCAGCAGCTTAGTGGCCAGGGAGACTGAAGCTTTCTTT. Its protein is CASSLVARETEAFF.